The clone carrying this TCR beta chain was observed a handful of times. What it recognizes is unknown. Germline V lookup: CDR1 MDHEN, CDR2 SYDVKM. The V segment lost 6 bases and the J segment 4 bases; nucleotides outside the gene matches: 5. This CDR3 contains 14 residues. The record originates from a study of blood T cells in healthy people across ages. General observations from the study: Versus aged donors, long-lived donors had higher diversity and more naive CD4+ cells.

Using a J-beta primer mix together with a sample-barcoded 5' primer, a second PCR was run for 7 to 11 cycles. Every molecule of cDNA carried a tag from a template-switch adaptor with 12 random nucleotides. Via MiXCR, TCRdb re-called the 5' RACE reads, giving one row per CDR3 protein. The table includes about 760,000 distinct CDR3 sequences, 56% detected once. J is TRBJ2-2 and V is TRBV28, with 7 positions matching TRBD2. The clonotype was recovered from a man aged 35-49 years in good health. Source material: blood. CDR3 loop: CASSVGGGTGELFF. The CDR3 DNA follows: TGTGCCAGCAGCGTTGGGGGGGGCACCGGGGAGCTGTTTTTT.